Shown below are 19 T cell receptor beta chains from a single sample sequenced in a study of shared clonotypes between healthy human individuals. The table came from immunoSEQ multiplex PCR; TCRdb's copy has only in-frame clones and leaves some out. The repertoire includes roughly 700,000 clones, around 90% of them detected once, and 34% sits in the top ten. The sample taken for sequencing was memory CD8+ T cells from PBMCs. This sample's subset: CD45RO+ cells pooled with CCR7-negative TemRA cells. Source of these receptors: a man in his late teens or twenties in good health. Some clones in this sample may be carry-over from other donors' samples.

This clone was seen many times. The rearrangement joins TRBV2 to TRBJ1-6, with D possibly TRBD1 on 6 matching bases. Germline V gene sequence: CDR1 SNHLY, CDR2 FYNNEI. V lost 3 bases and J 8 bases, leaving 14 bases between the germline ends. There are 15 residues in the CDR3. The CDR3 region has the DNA TGTGCCAGCAGTGAGATGACAGGAGGCGATTCACCCCTCCACTTT. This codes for CASSEMTGGDSPLHF.

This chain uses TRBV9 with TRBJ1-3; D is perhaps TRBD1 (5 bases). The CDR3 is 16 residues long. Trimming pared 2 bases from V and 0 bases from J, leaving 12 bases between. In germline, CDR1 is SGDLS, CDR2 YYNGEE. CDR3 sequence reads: CASSVSGASSGNTIYF. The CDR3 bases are TGTGCCAGCAGCGTCAGTGGGGCTAGCTCTGGAAACACCATATATTTT.

For the CDR3, the DNA is TGTGCCAGTAGAAACCCACAGGGGTTGAACACTGAAGCTTTCTTT. Protein: CASRNPQGLNTEAFF. The chain carries TRBV19 and TRBJ1-1; 7 bases match TRBD1. The CDR3 has 15 residues. Germline lookup yields CDR1 LNHDA and CDR2 SQIVND (reference sequence). V gave up 6 bases and J gave up 0 bases; unmatched junction bases: 7.

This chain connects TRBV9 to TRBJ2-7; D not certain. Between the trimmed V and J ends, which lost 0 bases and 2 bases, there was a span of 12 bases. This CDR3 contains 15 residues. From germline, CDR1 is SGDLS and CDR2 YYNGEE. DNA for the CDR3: TGTGCCAGCAGCGTAGCCTTCGGGCCTCCCTACGAGCAGTACTTC. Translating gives CASSVAFGPPYEQYF.

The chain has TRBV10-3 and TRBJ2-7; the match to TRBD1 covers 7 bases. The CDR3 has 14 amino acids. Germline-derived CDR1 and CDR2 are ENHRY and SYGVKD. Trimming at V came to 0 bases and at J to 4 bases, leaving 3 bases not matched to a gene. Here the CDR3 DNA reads TGTGCCATCAGTGAGTCCGGGACAGTATACGAGCAGTACTTC. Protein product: CAISESGTVYEQYF.

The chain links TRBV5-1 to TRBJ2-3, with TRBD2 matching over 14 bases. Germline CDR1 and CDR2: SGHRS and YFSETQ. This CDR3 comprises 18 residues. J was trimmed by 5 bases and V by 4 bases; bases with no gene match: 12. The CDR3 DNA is TGCGCCAGCAGCCCGGGATGGGGACTAGCGGGAGTTGGAGATACGCAGTATTTT. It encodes CASSPGWGLAGVGDTQYF.

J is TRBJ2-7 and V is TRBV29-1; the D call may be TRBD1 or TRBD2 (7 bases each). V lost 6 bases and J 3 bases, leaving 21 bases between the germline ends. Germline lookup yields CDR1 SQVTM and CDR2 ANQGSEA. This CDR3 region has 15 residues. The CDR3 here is CSVTLAGGAGYEQYF. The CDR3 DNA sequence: TGCAGCGTAACCCTCGCAGGGGGGGCCGGCTACGAGCAGTACTTC.

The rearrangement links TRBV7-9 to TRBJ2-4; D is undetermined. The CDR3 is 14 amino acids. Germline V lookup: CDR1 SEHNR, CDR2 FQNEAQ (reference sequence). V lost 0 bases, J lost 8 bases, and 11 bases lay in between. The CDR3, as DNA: TGTGCCAGCAGCTTAGCGGGCAGAAGGGACATTCAGTACTTC. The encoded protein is CASSLAGRRDIQYF.

CDR3 protein: CASSLLGRSEAFF. CDR3 DNA sequence: TGTGCCAGCAGTTTATTGGGAAGGAGTGAAGCTTTCTTT. V and J are TRBV6-6 and TRBJ1-1; D gene ambiguous. The CDR3 is made up of 13 amino acids. V dropped 4 bases and J dropped 7 bases, with 13 bases sitting between them. CDR1 is MNHNY and CDR2 is SVGAGI in the germline V gene (reference sequence).

CDR3: CASSSTRLGHEQYF. CDR3 DNA: TGTGCCAGCAGCTCTACCAGGTTAGGCCACGAGCAGTACTTC. The gene calls are TRBV7-9 and TRBJ2-7; D gene ambiguous. CDR1 is SEHNR, CDR2 FQNEAQ, per germline (reference sequence). Trimming cost V 4 bases and J 5 bases, with 15 bases left between them. There are 14 residues in the CDR3.

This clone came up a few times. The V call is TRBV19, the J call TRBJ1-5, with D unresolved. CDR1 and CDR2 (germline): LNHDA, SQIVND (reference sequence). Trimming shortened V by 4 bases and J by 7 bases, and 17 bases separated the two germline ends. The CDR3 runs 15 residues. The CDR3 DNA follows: TGTGCCAGTAGTAAGCGGGCAGAGGGAGGGCAGCCCCAGCATTTT. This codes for CASSKRAEGGQPQHF. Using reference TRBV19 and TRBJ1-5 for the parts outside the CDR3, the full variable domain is DGGITQSPKYLFRKEGQNVTLSCEQNLNHDAMYWYRQDPGQGLRLIYYSQIVNDFQKGDIAEGYSVSREKKESFPLTVTSAQKNPTAFYLCASSKRAEGGQPQHFGDGTRLSIL.

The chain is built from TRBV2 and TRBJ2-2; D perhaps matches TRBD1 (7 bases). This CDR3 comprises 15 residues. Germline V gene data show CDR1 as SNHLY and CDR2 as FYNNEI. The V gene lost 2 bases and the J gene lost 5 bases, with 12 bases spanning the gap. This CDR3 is CASSERAGGTGELFF. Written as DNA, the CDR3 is TGTGCCAGCAGTGAACGGGCAGGGGGGACCGGGGAGCTGTTTTTT.

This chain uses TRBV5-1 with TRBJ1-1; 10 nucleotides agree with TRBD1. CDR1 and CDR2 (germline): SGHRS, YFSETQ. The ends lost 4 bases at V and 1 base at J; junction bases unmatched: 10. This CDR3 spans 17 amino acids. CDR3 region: CASSVSRDRGRNTEAFF. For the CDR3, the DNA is TGCGCCAGCAGCGTTAGCCGGGACAGGGGAAGGAACACTGAAGCTTTCTTT.

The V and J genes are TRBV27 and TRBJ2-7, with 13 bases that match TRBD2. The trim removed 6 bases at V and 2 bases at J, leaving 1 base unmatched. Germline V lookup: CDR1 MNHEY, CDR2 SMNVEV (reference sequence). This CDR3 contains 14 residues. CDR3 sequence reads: CASRGLAGAYEQYF. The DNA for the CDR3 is TGTGCCAGCAGAGGACTAGCGGGAGCCTACGAGCAGTACTTC.

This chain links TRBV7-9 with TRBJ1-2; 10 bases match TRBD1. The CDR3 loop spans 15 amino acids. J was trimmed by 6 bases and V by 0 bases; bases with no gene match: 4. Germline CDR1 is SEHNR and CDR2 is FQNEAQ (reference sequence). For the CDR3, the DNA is TGTGCCAGCAGCTTAGCGCCCGGGACAGGGGATGGCTACACCTTC. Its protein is CASSLAPGTGDGYTF.

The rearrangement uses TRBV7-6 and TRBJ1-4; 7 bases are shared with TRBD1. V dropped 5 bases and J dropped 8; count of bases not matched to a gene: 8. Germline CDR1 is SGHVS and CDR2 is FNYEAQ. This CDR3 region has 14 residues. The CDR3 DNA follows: TGTGCCAGCAGCGCCAGGGGGGTTCAAGAAAAACTGTTTTTT. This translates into CASSARGVQEKLFF.

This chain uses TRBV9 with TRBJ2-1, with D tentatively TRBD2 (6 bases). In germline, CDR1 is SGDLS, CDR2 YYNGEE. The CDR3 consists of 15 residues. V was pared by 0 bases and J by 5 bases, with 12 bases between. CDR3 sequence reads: CASSVDPGVNNEQFF. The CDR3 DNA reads TGTGCCAGCAGCGTAGATCCGGGAGTAAACAATGAGCAGTTCTTC.

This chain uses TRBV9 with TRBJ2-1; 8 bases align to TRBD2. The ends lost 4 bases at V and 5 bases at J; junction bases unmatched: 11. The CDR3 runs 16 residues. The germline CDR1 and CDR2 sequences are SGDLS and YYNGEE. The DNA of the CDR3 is TGTGCCAGCAGCTCCCTAGCGGGCCGGTTCCACAATGAGCAGTTCTTC. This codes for CASSSLAGRFHNEQFF.

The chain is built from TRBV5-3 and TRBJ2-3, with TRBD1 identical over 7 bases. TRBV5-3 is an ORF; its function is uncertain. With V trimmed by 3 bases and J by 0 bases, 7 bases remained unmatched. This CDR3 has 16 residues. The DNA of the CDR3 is TGTGCCAGAAGCTCGTTGACAGGGCCTAGCACAGATACGCAGTATTTT. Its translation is CARSSLTGPSTDTQYF.